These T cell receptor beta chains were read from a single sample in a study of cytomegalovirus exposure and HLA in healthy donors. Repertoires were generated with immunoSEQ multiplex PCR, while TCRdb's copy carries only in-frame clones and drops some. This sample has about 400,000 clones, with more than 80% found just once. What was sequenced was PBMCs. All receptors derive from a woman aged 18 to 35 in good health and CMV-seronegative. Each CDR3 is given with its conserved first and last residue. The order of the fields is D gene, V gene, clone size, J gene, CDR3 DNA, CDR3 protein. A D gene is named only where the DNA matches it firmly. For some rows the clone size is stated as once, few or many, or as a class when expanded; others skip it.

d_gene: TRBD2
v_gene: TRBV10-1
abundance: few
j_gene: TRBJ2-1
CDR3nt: TGCGCCAGCAGTGGGGGACTAGCGGACTACAATGAGCAGTTCTTC
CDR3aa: CASSGGLADYNEQFF

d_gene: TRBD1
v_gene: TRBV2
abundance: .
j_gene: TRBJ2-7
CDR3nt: TGTGCCAGCAGTGAATTGCTAGGGACAGGCACCTACGAGCAGTACTTC
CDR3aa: CASSELLGTGTYEQYF

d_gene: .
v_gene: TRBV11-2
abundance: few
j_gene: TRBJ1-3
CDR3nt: TGTGCCAGCAGCTCCCGCCGCCGGGGGTTCTCTGGAAACACCATATATTTT
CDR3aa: CASSSRRRGFSGNTIYF

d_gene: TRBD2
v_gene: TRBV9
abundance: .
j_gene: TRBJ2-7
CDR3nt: TGTGCCAGCAGCGTAGCGGCGGGAGAAACGCAGTACTTC
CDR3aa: CASSVAAGETQYF

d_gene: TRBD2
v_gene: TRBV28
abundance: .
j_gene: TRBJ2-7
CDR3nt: TGTGCCAGCAGGACGACTAGCGGGAGTGCTGGAAGCTCCTACGAGCAGTACTTC
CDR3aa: CASRTTSGSAGSSYEQYF

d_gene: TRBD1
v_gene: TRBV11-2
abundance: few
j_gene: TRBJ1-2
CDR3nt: TGTGCCAGCAGCTTCGGACAGGGGAATGATGGCTACACCTTC
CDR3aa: CASSFGQGNDGYTF

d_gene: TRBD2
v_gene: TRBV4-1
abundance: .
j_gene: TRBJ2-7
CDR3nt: TGCGCCAGGAGCGGGAGGGAGCACGAGCAGTACTTC
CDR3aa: CARSGREHEQYF

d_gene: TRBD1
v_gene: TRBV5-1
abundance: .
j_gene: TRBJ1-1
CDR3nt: TGCGCCAGCAGCCAGGACAGGGCGGGGACTGAAGCTTTCTTT
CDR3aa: CASSQDRAGTEAFF

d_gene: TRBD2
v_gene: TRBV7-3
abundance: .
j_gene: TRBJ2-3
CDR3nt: TGTGCCAGCAGCCCCGGGGCTAGCGGCGGCGCAGATACGCAGTATTTT
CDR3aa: CASSPGASGGADTQYF

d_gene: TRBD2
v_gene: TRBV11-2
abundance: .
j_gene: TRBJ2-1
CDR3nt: TGTGCCAGCAGAACTAGCGGGGGAGCATACAATGAGCAGTTCTTC
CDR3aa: CASRTSGGAYNEQFF

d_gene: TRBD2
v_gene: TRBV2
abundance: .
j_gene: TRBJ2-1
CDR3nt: TGTGCCAGCAGTGAAGGACTAGCGGGGGGCCACAATGAGCAGTTCTTC
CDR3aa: CASSEGLAGGHNEQFF

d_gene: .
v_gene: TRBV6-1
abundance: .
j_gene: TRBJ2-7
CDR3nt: TGTGCCAGCAGTGATACAGGGCGATCTTACGAGCAGTACTTC
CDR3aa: CASSDTGRSYEQYF

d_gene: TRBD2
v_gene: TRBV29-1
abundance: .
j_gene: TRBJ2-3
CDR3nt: TGCAGCGTTACAGGTAGCGGGAGGACTAGCACAGATACGCAGTATTTT
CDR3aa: CSVTGSGRTSTDTQYF

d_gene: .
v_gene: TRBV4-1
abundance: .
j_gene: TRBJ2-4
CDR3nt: TGCGCCAGCAGCCAAGGTCGACTAGACCTAGCCAAAAACATTCAGTACTTC
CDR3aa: CASSQGRLDLAKNIQYF

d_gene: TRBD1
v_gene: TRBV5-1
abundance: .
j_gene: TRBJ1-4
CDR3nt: TGCGCCAGCAGCTTTACAGGGGCCAAGGATGAAAAACTGTTTTTT
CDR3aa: CASSFTGAKDEKLFF

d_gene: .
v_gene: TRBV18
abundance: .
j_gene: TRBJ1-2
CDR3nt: TGTGCCAGCTCAGCCCAAGGGGCTCCTAACTATGGCTACACCTTC
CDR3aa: CASSAQGAPNYGYTF

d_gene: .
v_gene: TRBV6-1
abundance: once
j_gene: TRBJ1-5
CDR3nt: TGTGCCAGCAGTGAAGATTCTCGGAACAGAGCCAGCAATCAGCCCCAGCATTTT
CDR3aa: CASSEDSRNRASNQPQHF

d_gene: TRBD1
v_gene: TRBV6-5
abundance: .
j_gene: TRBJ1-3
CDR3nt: TGTGCCAGCAGTCCTCGACAGGGCTCTGGAAACACCATATATTTT
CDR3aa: CASSPRQGSGNTIYF

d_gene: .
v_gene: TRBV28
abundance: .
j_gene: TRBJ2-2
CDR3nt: TGTGCCAGCAGTTTTAGCGGCGGGAACACCGGGGAGCTGTTTTTT
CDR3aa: CASSFSGGNTGELFF

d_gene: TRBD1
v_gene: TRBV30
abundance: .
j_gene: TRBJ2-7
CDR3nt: TGTGCCTGGAGTGTAAACTGGGACAGGCCCTACGAGCAGTACTTC
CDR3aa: CAWSVNWDRPYEQYF

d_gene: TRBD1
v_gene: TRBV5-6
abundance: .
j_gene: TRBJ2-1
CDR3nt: TGTGCCAGCAGCTTGGTCGACAGGGGGCACAATGAGCAGTTCTTC
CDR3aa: CASSLVDRGHNEQFF

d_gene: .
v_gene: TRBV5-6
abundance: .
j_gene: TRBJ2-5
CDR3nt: TGTGCCAGCAGCTTGGTAGGCGGGGCTAGCCGTCAAGAGACCCAGTACTTC
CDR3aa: CASSLVGGASRQETQYF

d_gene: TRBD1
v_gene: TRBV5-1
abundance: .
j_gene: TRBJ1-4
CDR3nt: TGCGCCAGCAGCCGGGGGACAGCAACTAATGAAAAACTGTTTTTT
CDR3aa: CASSRGTATNEKLFF

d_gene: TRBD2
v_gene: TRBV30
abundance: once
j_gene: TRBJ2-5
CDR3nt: TGTGCCTGGACCCCAAAGCGGGGGGGGTGGGAGACCCAGTACTTC
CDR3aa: CAWTPKRGGWETQYF

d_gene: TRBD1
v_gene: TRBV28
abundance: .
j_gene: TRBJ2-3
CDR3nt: TGTGCCAGCAGTTCGCCGGGACAGGGGGCAATAGAAGATACGCAGTATTTT
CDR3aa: CASSSPGQGAIEDTQYF

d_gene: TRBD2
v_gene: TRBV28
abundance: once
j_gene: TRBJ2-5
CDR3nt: TGTGCCAGCAGCAACGGACTAGTGGTCCAAGAGACCCAGTACTTC
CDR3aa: CASSNGLVVQETQYF

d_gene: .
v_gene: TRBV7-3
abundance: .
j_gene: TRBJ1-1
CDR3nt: TGTGCCAGCAGCTTAAGTCCAGGGACTGAAGCTTTCTTT
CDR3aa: CASSLSPGTEAFF

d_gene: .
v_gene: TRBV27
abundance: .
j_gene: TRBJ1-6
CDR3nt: TGTGCCAGCCACCAGGGGCGCTCCTATAATTCACCCCTCCACTTT
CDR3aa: CASHQGRSYNSPLHF

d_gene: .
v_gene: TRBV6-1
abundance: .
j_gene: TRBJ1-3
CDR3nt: TGTGCCAGCAGTGAACTTAGGGGTCGGCGGGACTCTGGAAACACCATATATTTT
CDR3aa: CASSELRGRRDSGNTIYF

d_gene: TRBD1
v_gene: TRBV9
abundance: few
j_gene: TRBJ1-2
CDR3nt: TGTGCCAGCAGCGGATCCTGGGACAGGGATAGGAGCTACACCTTC
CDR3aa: CASSGSWDRDRSYTF

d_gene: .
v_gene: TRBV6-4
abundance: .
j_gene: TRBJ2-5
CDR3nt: TGTGCCAGCAGGTTGCTTTTAACAGGTGTAGAGACCCAGTACTTC
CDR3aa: CASRLLLTGVETQYF

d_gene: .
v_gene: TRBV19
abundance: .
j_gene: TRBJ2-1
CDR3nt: TGTGCCAGTACCCCTGGGGGCTCGGGCCATGAGCAGTTCTTC
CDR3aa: CASTPGGSGHEQFF

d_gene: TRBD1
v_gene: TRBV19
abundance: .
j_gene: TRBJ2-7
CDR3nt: TGTGCCAGTAGTACTGGACAGGGGGTGCTTTCCTACGAGCAGTACTTC
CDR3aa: CASSTGQGVLSYEQYF

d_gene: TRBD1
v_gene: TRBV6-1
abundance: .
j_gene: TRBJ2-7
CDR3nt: TGTGCCAGCAGTCCTCCCGGGACAGGGACCCACGAGCAGTACTTC
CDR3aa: CASSPPGTGTHEQYF

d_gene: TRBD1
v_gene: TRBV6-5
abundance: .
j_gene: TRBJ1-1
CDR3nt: TGTGCCAGCATCGGGTACAGGGGGAGGTTGGGTGAAGCTTTCTTT
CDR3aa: CASIGYRGRLGEAFF

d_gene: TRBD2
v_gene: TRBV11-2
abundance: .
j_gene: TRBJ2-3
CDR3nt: TGTGCCAGCAGCTTCCCGGGACTAGCGGCCACAGATACGCAGTATTTT
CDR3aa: CASSFPGLAATDTQYF

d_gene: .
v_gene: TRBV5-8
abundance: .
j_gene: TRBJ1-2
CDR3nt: TGTGCCAGCAGTATTGGGGGGAAAAGTGGCTACACCTTC
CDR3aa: CASSIGGKSGYTF

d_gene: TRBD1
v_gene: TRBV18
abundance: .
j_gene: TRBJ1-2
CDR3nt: TGTGCCAGCTCACTGGGACAGGGGGATCTCTATGGCTACACCTTC
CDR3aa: CASSLGQGDLYGYTF

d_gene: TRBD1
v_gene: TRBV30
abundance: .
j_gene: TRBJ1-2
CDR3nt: TGTGCCTCCGGAGGGACAGGGAGCTATGGCTACACCTTC
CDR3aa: CASGGTGSYGYTF

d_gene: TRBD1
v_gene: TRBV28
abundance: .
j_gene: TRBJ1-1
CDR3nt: TGTGCCAGCAGTATTAGACAGGGACCCTATGGCACTGAAGCTTTCTTT
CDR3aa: CASSIRQGPYGTEAFF

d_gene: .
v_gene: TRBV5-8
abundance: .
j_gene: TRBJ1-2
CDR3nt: TGTGCCAGCAGCTTGGCCCGCTATGGCTACACCTTC
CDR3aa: CASSLARYGYTF

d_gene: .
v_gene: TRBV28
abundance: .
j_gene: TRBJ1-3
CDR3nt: TGTGCCAGCAGTCTCATGGGGCCTCTCAAAACCATATATTTT
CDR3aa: CASSLMGPLKTIYF

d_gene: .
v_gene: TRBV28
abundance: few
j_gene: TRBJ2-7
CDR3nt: TGTGCCAGCAGTTTATTGACTGCGGGGTTCTACGAGCAGTACTTC
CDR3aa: CASSLLTAGFYEQYF

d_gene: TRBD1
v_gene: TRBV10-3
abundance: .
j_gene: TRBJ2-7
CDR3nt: TGTGCCATCAGTGAGCCCCGACAGGGGGTCGCCTACGAGCAGTACTTC
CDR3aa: CAISEPRQGVAYEQYF

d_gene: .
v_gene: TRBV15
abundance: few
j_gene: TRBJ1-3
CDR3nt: TGTGCCACCAGCAGAGATAGCAGCTCTGGAAACACCATATATTTT
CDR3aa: CATSRDSSSGNTIYF